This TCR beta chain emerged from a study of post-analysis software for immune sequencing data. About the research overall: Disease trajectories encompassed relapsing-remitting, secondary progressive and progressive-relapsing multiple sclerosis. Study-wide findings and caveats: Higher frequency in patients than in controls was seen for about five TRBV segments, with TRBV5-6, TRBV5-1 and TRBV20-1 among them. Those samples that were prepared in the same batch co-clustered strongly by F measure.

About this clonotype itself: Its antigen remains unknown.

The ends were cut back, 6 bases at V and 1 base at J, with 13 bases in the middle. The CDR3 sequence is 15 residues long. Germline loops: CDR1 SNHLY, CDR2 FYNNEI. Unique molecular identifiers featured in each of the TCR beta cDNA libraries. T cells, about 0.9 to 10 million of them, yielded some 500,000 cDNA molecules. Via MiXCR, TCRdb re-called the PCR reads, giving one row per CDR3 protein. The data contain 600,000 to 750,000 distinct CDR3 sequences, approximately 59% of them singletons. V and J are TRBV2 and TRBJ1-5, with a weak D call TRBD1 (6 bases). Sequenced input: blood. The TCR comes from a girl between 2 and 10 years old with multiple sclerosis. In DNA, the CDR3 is TGTGCCAGCAGGGACGACAGGTTCAGCAATCAGCCCCAGCATTTT. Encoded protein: CASRDDRFSNQPQHF.